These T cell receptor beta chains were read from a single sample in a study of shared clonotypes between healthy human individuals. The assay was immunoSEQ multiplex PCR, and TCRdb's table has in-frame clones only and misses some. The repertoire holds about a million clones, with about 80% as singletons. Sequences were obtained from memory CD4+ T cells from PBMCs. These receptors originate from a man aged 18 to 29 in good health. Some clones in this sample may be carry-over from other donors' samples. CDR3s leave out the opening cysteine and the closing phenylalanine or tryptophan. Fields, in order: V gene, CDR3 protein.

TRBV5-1	ASSSNILAGLTDTQY
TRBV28	ASSARTGTQPQH
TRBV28	ASRGQRGGREAQY
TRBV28	ASSSLRDRGGKLF
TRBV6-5	ASSPSWTGNYGYT
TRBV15	ATSRTLGSGELF
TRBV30	ACPPAAGGRTGELF
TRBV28	ASSLPGLALNEQF
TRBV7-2	ASRGPREGTGELF
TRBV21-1	ASSKGGERNSYEQY
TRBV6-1	ASTSRGAPYGYT
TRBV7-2	ASSTRQGTYEQY
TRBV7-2	ASSALGGTEQY
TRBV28	AVAPTIGTQY
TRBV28	ASSFIRAGKLF
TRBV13	ASSLRPLGRI
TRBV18	ASSRMTSAIETQY
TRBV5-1	ASRIVGTEYQETQY
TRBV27	ASRQQGALGNTIY
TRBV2	ASSSDRAGTSGMGNQPQH
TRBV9	ASSVGRGYNSPLH
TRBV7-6	ASSLFPSGGNTIY
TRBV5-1	ASIPSPGWGEKLF
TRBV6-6	ASSPPGTSYEQY
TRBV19	ASSMPPRGAYEQY
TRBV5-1	ASSPGLAGADEQF
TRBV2	ASSELAYEQY
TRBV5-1	ASSPKIQPSATGELF
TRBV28	ASRVAGTSGGYT
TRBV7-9	ASSFRDNEQF
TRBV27	ASSLSFGQGSHEQF
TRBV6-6	ASSQGGSGRDEQY
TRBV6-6	ALRFGGYGYT
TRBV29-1	SVVGQFNEQY
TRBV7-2	ASSLASGGNHITDTQY
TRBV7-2	ASSAMTGENIQY
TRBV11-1	ASSSLGPPYEQY
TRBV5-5	ASSTSLDTQY
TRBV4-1	ASSQAAGGGRYGYT
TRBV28	ASSFAGGSAYEQY
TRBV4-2	ASSQDDSGNTIY
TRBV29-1	SVGEQDRGGNEQF
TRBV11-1	ASSAGGGRALSYEQY
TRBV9	ASSAHGTSGSYEQY
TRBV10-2	ASGRQGNRGYT
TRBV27	ASSLSPSTNEKLF
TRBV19	ASSLAATGKNNEQF
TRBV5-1	ASSLDPGSNYGYT
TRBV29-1	SVTSGDTEAF
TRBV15	ATSRDRGSYEQY
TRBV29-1	SVSWAYEQY
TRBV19	ASSFSDSRNYGYT
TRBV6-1	ASSVLLTANTGELF
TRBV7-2	ASSLATSLAGLEQY
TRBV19	ASSKGTSGANVLT
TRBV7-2	ASSLLGSANTGELF
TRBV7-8	ASSLTVLERGELF
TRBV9	ASSPEGGLAGGTDTQY
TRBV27	ASSFRSFPTGVPLYEQY